The source of this T cell receptor (beta chain) is a study of regulatory T cells in long-lasting Graves disease. Notes on the study in general: Lower TCR diversity characterized persistent Graves' patients relative to newly diagnosed patients. Persistent patients shared more public clonotypes (around 3,000) than new patients (about 1,000).

The authors built TCR beta libraries using iRepertoire HTBI primers and Arm-PCR of CDR3 regions. TCRdb redid the calling of the multiplex PCR reads with MiXCR, one entry per CDR3 protein. The table has around 460,000 distinct CDR3 sequences, about 22% seen once. The V gene lost 1 base and the J gene lost 7 bases, with 7 bases spanning the gap. Germline lookup yields CDR1 KGHSH and CDR2 LQKENI. This CDR3 has 12 amino acids. Time point given: persistent/refractory GD, antithyroid drugs over 5 years with positive TRAb. Making the TCR library involved RNA that had been extracted from PBMCs. As to this clonotype: Its antigen is undetermined.

The rearrangement links TRBV18 to TRBJ1-1; D call uncertain. The source was peripheral blood mononuclear cells (PBMCs), collected when the disease was refractory, from a patient treated with antithyroid drugs. The sequence was obtained from a female donor with Graves disease. The CDR3 region has the DNA TGTGCCAGCTCACCACGAGCGGATGAAGCTTTCTTT. Translation: CASSPRADEAFF.